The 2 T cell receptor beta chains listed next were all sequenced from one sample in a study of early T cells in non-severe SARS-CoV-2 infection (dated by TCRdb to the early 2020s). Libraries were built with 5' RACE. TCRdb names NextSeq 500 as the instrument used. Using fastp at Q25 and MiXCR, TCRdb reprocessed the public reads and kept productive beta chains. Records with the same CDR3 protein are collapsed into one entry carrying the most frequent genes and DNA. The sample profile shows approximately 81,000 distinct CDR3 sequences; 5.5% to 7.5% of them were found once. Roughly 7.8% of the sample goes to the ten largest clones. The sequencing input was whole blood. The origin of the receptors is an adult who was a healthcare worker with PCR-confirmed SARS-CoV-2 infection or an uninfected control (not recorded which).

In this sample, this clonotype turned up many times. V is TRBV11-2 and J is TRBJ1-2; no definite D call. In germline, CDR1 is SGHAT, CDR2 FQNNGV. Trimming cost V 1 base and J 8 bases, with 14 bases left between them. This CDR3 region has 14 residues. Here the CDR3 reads CASSLVPGEGGYTF. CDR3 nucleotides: TGTGCCAGCAGCTTAGTTCCGGGCGAAGGGGGCTACACCTTC.

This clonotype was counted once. The CDR3, as DNA: TGTGCCAGCAGCACATACACAGATACGCAGTATTTT. Its protein product is CASSTYTDTQYF. This chain uses TRBV7-2 with TRBJ2-3; D not certain. V dropped 5 bases and J dropped 2 bases, with 5 bases sitting between them. The CDR3 is 12 residues long. CDR1 is SGHTA and CDR2 is FQGNSA in the germline V gene.